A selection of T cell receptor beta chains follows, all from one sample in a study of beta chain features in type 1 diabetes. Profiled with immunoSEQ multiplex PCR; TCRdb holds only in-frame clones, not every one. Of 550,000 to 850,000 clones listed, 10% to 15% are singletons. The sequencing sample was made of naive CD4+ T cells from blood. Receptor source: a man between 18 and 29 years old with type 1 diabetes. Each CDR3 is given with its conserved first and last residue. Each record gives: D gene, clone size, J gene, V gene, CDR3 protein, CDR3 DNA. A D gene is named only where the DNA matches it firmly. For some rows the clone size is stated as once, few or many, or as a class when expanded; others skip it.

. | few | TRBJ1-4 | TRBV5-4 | CASSPGQPATNEKLFF | TGTGCCAGCAGCCCTGGACAGCCAGCAACTAATGAAAAACTGTTTTTT
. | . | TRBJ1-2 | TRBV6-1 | CASSETAGQSYGYTF | TGTGCCAGCAGTGAAACCGCAGGACAGAGCTATGGCTACACCTTC
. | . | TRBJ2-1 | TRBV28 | CASSLIGDHEQFF | TGTGCCAGCAGTTTGATAGGGGACCATGAGCAGTTCTTC
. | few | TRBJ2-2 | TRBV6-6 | CASSRGSAGELFF | TGTGCCAGCAGTCGAGGGTCAGCCGGGGAGCTGTTTTTT
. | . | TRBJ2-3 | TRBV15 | CATSRDEAVSTDTQYF | TGTGCCACCAGCAGAGATGAGGCAGTCAGCACAGATACGCAGTATTTT
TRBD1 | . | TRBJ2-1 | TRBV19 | CASRETGSEQFF | TGTGCCAGTAGAGAGACAGGGTCCGAGCAGTTCTTC
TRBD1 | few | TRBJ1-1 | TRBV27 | CASSPTGWNTEAFF | TGTGCCAGCAGTCCGACAGGGTGGAACACTGAAGCTTTCTTT
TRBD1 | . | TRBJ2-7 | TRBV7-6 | CASSLDRGSYEQYF | TGTGCCAGCAGCTTAGACAGGGGGTCCTACGAGCAGTACTTC
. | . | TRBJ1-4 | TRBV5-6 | CASSLNYHWEKLFF | TGTGCCAGCAGCTTAAACTACCACTGGGAAAAACTGTTTTTT
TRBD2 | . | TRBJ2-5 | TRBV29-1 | CSVDLLAGPQETQYF | TGCAGCGTTGATTTGCTAGCGGGACCACAAGAGACCCAGTACTTC
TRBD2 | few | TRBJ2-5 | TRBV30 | CAWSKKGGRFEETQYF | TGTGCCTGGAGCAAAAAGGGAGGGAGATTTGAAGAGACCCAGTACTTC
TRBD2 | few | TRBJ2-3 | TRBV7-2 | CASSLELAGGTDTQYF | TGTGCCAGCAGCTTAGAGCTGGCGGGGGGCACAGATACGCAGTATTTT
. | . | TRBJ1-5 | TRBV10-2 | CASSEDRVSNQPQHF | TGCGCCAGCAGCGAAGACAGAGTTTCCAATCAGCCCCAGCATTTT